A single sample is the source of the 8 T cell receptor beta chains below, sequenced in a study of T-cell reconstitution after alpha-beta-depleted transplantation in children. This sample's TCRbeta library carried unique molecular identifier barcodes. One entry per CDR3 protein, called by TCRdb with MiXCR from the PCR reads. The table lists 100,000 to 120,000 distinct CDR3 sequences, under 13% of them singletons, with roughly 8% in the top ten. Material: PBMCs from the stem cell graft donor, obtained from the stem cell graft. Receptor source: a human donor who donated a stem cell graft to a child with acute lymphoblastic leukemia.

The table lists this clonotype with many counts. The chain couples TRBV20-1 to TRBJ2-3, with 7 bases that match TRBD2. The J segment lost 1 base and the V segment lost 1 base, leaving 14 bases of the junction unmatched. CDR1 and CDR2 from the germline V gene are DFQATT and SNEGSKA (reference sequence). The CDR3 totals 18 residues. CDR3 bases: TGCAGTGCTAGAGCTGATTTTTTAGGACTAGGGGGCACAGATACGCAGTATTTT. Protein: CSARADFLGLGGTDTQYF.

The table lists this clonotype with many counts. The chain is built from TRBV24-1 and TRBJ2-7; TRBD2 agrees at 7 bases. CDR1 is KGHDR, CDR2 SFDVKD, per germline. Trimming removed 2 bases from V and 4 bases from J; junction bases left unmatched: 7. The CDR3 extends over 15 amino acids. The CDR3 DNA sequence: TGTGCCACCAGTGATTCCCGGACTAGAAAGTACGAGCAGTACTTC. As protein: CATSDSRTRKYEQYF.

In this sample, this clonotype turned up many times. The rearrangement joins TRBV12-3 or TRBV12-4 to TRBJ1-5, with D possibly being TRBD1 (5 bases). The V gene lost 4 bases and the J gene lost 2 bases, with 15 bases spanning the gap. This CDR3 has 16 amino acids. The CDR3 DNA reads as TGTGCCAGCAGTTCCTCTAGTCAGGGTCGCAATCAGCCCCAGCATTTT. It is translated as CASSSSSQGRNQPQHF.

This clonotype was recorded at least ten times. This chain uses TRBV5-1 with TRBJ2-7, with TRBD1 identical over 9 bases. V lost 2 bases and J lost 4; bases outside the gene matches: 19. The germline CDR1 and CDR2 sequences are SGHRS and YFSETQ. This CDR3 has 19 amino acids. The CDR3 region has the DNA TGCGCCAGCAGCTTCTTTCCGTCAGATGAGGGACAGGGTGGATACGAGCAGTACTTC. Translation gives CASSFFPSDEGQGGYEQYF.

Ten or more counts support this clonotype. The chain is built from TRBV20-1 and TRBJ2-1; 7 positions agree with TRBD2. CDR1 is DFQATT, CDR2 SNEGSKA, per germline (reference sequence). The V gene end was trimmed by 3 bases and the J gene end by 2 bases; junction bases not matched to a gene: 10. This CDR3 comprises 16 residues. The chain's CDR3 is CSAREYAGDPYNEQFF. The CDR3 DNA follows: TGCAGTGCTAGGGAATACGCGGGGGACCCCTACAATGAGCAGTTCTTC.

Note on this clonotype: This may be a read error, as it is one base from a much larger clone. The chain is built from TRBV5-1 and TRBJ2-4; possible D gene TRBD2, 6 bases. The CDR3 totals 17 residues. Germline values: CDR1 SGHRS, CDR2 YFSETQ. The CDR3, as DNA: TGCGCCAGCAGCTTGGGGTCCGGGTCACTAGCCAAAAACAGTCAGTACTTC. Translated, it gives CASSLGSGSLAKNSQYF.

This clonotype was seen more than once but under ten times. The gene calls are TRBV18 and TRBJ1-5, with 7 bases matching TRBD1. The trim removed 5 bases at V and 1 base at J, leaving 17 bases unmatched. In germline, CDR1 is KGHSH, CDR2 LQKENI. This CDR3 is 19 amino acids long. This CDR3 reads CASSNNYLQGRRSNQPQHF. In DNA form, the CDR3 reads TGTGCCAGCTCAAATAACTACTTACAGGGGCGGCGGAGCAATCAGCCCCAGCATTTT.

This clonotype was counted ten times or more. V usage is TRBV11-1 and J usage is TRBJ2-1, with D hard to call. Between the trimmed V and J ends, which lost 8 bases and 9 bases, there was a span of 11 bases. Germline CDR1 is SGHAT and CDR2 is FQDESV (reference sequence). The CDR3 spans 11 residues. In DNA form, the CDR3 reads TGTGCCAGCGCTCTCGAAAGTGAGCAGTTCTTC. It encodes CASALESEQFF.